Presented here are 5 T cell receptor beta chains from one specimen sequenced in a study of cytomegalovirus exposure and HLA in healthy donors (dated by TCRdb to 2016 to 2017). Library generation was performed with the immunoSEQ multiplex PCR assay. The multiplex PCR relied on a mix of 60 forward primers for TCR Vbeta segments and 13 reverse primers for TCR Jbeta segments. Not all clones reach the TCRdb copy of this immuneACCESS table, which keeps in-frame sequences only. Checked studies attribute under half of the gap to unresolved V genes and leave the rest unexplained. Within this sample are around 140,000 clones, with roughly 9.6% of them counted one time only. 6.5% to 9% of the sample rests with the top ten. The sequencing input was PBMCs. Every receptor here comes from a woman between 40 and 55 years old in good health and CMV-seropositive.

V gene TRBV6-1 combines with J gene TRBJ2-5, with unresolved D. Germline values: CDR1 MNHNS, CDR2 SASEGT. V was pared by 1 base and J by 7 bases, with 7 bases between. CDR3 size: 12 residues. As DNA, the CDR3 is TGTGCCAGCAGTGAAGGGCGCGGGACCCAGTACTTC. It specifies CASSEGRGTQYF.

The rearrangement uses TRBV5-1 and TRBJ2-1; 9 bases agree with TRBD1. This CDR3 spans 15 amino acids. Germline V gene data show CDR1 as SGHRS and CDR2 as YFSETQ. V trimming: 5 bases; J trimming: 4 bases; junction bases outside the gene matches: 7. CDR3 loop: CASSPGTGLYNEQFF. CDR3 DNA sequence: TGCGCCAGCAGTCCCGGGACAGGGCTTTACAATGAGCAGTTCTTC.

Concerning this clone itself: Compared with germline, one end of the junction differs, possibly owing to a read error. V and J are TRBV2 and TRBJ2-6; perhaps TRBD1 as D (5 bases). This CDR3 comprises 15 residues. Germline values: CDR1 SNHLY, CDR2 FYNNEI. CDR3 sequence: CASTLDRSGANFLTF. The CDR3, as DNA: TGTGCCAGCACCCTCGACAGATCTGGGGCCAACTTCCTGACTTTC.

This clone was picked up a small number of times. The rearrangement uses TRBV6-1 and TRBJ2-5; D remains unclear. This CDR3 comprises 13 residues. The germline gives CDR1 MNHNS, CDR2 SASEGT. V lost 11 bases and J lost 4, with 17 bases in between. CDR3 residues: CALVRVPGETQYF. Written as DNA, the CDR3 is TGTGCCCTAGTGCGAGTGCCGGGAGAGACCCAGTACTTC.

This clone has only a few counts. The J gene is TRBJ1-1, the V gene TRBV5-1, with D uncertain. CDR1 is SGHRS and CDR2 is YFSETQ in the germline V gene. Deletions cut 0 bases from V and 4 bases from J, with 10 bases between. This CDR3 region has 14 residues. Here the CDR3 reads CASSLDSMGTEAFF. CDR3 nucleotide sequence: TGCGCCAGCAGCTTGGACAGTATGGGCACTGAAGCTTTCTTT.